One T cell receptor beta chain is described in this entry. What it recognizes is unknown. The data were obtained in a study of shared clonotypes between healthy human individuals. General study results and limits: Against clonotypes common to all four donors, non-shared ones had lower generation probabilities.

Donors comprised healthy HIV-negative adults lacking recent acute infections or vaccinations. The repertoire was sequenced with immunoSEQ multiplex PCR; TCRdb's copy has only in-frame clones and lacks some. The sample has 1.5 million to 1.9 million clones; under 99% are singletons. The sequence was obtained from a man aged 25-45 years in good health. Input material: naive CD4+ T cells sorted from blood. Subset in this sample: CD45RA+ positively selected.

The CDR3 reads CASSLTGTQETQYF. In DNA form, the CDR3 reads TGTGCCAGCAGCCTAACCGGGACCCAAGAGACCCAGTACTTC. The chain carries TRBV5-4 and TRBJ2-5, with D perhaps TRBD1 or TRBD2 (5 bases each). Trimming removed 4 bases at V and 1 base at J, with 11 bases between. There are 14 residues in the CDR3. Germline assignment: CDR1 SGHNT and CDR2 YYREEE (reference sequence). Drawing the rest from reference TRBV5-4 and TRBJ2-5, the complete variable domain is ETGVTQSPTHLIKTRGQQVTLRCSSQSGHNTVSWYQQALGQGPQFIFQYYREEENGRGNFPPRFSGLQFPNYSSELNVNALELDDSALYLCASSLTGTQETQYFGPGTRLLVL.